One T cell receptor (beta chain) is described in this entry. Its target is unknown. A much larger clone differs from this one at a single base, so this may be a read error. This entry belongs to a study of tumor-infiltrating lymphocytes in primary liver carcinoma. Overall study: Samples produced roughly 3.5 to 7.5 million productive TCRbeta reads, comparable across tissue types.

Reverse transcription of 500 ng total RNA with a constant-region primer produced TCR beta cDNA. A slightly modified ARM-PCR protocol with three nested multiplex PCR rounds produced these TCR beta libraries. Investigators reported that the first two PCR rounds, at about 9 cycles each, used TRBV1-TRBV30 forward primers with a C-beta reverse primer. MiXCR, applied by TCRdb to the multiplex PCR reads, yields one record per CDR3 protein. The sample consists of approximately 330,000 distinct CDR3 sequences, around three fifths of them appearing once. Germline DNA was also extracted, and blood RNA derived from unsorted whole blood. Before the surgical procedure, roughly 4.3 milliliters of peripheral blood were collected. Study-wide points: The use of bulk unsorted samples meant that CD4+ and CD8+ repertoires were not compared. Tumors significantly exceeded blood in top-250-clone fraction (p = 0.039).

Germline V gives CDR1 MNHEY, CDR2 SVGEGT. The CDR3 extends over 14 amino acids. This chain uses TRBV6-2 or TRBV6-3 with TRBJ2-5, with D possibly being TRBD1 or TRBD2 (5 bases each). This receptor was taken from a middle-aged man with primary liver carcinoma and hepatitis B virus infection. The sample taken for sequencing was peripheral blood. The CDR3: CANSSQGKRGTQYF. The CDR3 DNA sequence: TGTGCCAACAGTTCCCAGGGAAAGAGGGGGACCCAGTACTTC.